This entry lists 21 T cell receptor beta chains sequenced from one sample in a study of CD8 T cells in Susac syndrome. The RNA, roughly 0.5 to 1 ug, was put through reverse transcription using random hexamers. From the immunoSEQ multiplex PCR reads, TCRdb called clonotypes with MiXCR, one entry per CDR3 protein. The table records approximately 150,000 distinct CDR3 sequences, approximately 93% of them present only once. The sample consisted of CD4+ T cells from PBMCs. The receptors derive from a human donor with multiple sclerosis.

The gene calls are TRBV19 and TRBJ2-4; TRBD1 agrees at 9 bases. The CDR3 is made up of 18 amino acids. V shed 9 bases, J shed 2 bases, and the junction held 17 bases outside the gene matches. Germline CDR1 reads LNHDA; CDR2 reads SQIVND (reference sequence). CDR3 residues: CASEDRGRVSFTKNIQYF. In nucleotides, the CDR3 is TGTGCCAGCGAGGACAGGGGTCGGGTATCTTTTACCAAAAACATTCAGTACTTC. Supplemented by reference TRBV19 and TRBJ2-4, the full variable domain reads DGGITQSPKYLFRKEGQNVTLSCEQNLNHDAMYWYRQDPGQGLRLIYYSQIVNDFQKGDIAEGYSVSREKKESFPLTVTSAQKNPTAFYLCASEDRGRVSFTKNIQYFGAGTRLSVL.

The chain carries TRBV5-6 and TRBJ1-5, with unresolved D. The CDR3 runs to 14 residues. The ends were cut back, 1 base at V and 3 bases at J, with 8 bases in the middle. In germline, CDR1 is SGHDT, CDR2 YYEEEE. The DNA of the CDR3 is TGTGCCAGCAGCTTGCGTGTCCCCAATCAGCCCCAGCATTTT. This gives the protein CASSLRVPNQPQHF.

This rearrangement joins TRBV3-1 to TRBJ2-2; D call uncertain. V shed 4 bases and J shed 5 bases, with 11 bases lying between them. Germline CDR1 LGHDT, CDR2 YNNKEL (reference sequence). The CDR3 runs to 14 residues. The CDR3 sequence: CASSPPTLTGELFF. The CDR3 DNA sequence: TGTGCCAGCAGCCCCCCCACCCTTACCGGGGAGCTGTTTTTT.

CDR3 in DNA: TGTGCCAGCAGCCAGGGACTAGTAGGAGAGACCCAGTACTTC. Its protein is CASSQGLVGETQYF. The V and J genes are TRBV7-9 and TRBJ2-5; 8 positions match TRBD2. V dropped 5 bases and J dropped 4; count of bases not matched to a gene: 6. CDR1 and CDR2 from the germline V gene are SEHNR and FQNEAQ (reference sequence). This CDR3 spans 14 amino acids.

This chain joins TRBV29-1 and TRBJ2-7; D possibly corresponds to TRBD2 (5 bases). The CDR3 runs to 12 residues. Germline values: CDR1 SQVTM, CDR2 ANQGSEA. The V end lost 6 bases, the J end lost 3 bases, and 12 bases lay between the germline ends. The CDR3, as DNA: TGCAGCGTCGCGGGCAGGCTCTACGAGCAGTACTTC. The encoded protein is CSVAGRLYEQYF.

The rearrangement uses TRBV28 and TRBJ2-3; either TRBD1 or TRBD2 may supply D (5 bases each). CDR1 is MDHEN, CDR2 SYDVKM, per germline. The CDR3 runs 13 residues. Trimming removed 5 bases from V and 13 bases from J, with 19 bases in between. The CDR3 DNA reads TGTGCCAGCAGTGGGCATTGGGACCCCAGAGAGTATTTT. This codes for CASSGHWDPREYF.

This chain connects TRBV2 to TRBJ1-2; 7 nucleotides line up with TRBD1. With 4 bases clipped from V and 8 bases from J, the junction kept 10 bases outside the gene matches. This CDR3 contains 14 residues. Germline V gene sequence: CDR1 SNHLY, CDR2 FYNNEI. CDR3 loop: CASSAGYRGGGYTF. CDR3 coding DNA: TGTGCCAGCAGTGCGGGGTACAGGGGAGGCGGCTACACCTTC.

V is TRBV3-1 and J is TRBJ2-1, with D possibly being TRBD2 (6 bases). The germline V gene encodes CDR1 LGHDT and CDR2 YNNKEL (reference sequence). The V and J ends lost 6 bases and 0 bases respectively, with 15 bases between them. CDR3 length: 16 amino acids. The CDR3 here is CASRRGAAGSYNEQFF. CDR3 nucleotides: TGTGCCAGCAGGCGCGGGGCAGCAGGCTCCTACAATGAGCAGTTCTTC.

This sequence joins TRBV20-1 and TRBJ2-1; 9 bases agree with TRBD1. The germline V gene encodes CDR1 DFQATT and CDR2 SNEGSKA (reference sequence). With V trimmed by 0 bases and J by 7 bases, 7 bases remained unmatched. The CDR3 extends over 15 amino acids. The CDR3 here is CSARDPGTGWNEQFF. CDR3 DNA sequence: TGCAGTGCTAGAGACCCCGGGACAGGGTGGAATGAGCAGTTCTTC.

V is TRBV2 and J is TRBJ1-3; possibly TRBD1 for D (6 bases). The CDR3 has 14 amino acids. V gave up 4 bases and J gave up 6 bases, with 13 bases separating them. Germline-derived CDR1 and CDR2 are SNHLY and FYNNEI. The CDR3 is CASSVEGVVNTIYF. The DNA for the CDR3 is TGTGCCAGCAGTGTTGAGGGGGTAGTAAACACCATATATTTT.

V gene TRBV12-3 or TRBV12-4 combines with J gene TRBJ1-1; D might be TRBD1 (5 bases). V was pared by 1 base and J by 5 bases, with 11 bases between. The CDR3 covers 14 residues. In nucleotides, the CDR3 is TGTGCCAGCAGTTTAGAAGGGGTTGGGACTGAAGCTTTCTTT. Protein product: CASSLEGVGTEAFF.

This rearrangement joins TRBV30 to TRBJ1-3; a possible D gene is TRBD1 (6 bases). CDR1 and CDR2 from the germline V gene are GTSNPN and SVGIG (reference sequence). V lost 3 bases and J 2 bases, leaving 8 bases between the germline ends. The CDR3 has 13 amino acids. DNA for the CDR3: TGTGCCTGGAGGACAGGAGCTGGAAACACCATATATTTT. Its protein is CAWRTGAGNTIYF.

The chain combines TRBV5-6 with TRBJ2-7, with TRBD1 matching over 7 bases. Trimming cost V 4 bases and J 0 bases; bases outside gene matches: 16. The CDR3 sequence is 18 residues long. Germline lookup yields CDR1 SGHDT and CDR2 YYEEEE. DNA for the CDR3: TGTGCCAGCAGCCATGGTGGAAAGGACAGGCCCTTCTCCTACGAGCAGTACTTC. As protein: CASSHGGKDRPFSYEQYF.

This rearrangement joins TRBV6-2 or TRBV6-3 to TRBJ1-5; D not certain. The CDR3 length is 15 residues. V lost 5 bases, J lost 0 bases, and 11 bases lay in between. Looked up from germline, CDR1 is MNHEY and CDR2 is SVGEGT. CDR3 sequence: CASSPRIYSNQPQHF. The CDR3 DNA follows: TGTGCCAGCAGTCCTCGTATCTATAGCAATCAGCCCCAGCATTTT.

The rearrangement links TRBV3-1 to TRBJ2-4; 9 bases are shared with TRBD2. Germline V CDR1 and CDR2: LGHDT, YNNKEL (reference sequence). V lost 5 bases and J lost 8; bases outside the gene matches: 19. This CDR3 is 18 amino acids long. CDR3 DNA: TGTGCCAGCAGCTCCTTGCGTGTGGATAGCGGGAGAATATACATTCAGTACTTC. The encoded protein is CASSSLRVDSGRIYIQYF.

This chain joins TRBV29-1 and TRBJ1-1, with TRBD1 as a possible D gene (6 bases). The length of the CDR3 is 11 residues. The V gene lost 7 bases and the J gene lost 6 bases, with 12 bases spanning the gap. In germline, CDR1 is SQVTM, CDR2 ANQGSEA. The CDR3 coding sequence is TGCAGCGCCTCCAGGGGCCCTGAAGCTTTCTTT. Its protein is CSASRGPEAFF. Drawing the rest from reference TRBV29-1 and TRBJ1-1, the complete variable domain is SAVISQKPSRDICQRGTSLTIQCQVDSQVTMMFWYRQQPGQSLTLIATANQGSEATYESGFVIDKFPISRPNLTFSTLTVSNMSPEDSSIYLCSASRGPEAFFGQGTRLTVV.

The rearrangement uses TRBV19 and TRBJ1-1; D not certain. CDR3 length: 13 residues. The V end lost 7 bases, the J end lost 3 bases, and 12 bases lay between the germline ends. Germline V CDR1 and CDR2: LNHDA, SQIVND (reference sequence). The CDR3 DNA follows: TGTGCCAGTAACCGGGATCACTACACTGAAGCTTTCTTT. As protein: CASNRDHYTEAFF. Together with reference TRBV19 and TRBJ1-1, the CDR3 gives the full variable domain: DGGITQSPKYLFRKEGQNVTLSCEQNLNHDAMYWYRQDPGQGLRLIYYSQIVNDFQKGDIAEGYSVSREKKESFPLTVTSAQKNPTAFYLCASNRDHYTEAFFGQGTRLTVV.

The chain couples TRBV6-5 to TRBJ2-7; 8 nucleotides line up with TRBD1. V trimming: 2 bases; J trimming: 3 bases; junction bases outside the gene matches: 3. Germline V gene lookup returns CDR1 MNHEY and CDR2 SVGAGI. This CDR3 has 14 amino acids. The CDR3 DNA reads TGTGCCAGCAGTTACACCGGGACAGGCTACGAGCAGTACTTC. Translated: CASSYTGTGYEQYF.

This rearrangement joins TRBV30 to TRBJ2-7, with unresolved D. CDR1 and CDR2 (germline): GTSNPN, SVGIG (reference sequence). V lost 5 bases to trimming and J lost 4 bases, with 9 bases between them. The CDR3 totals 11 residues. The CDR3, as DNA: TGTGCCTGGGGATCTTTTTACGAGCAGTACTTC. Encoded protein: CAWGSFYEQYF.

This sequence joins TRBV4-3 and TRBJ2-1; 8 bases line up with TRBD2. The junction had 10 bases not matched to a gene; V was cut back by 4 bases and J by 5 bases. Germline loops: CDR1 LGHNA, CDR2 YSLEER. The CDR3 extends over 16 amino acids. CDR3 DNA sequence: TGCGCCAGCAGCCTTATCGTAGCGGGACGAAACAATGAGCAGTTCTTC. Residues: CASSLIVAGRNNEQFF.

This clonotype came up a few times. The CDR3 loop is CAWRTTSGMSQFF. Here the CDR3 DNA reads TGTGCCTGGAGGACGACTAGCGGGATGTCCCAGTTCTTC. This chain joins TRBV30 and TRBJ2-1, with 11 bases that match TRBD2. V lost 3 bases and J lost 13; bases outside the gene matches: 8. The CDR3 has 13 residues. Per germline, CDR1 GTSNPN and CDR2 SVGIG (reference sequence).